Each of the 2 T cell receptor beta chains below was sequenced from the same sample in a study of control samples from healthy donors and cancer patients. Sequenced by immunoSEQ multiplex PCR; TCRdb stores in-frame clones only, minus some. This table has about 130,000 clones, about 93% appearing once. The specimen was PBMCs. Receptors were obtained from a middle-aged man with head and neck cancer.

CDR3: CASSEGTGVSGELFF. The CDR3 DNA reads as TGTGCCAGCAGCGAAGGGACAGGAGTTTCCGGGGAGCTGTTTTTT. This chain uses TRBV7-2 with TRBJ2-2; 8 bases map to TRBD1. Trimming took 5 bases from V and 6 from J; bases not matched to a gene: 8. This CDR3 is 15 amino acids long. Germline assignment: CDR1 SGHTA and CDR2 FQGNSA.

This CDR3 reads CASSLGTGGNTEAFF. For the CDR3, the DNA is TGCGCCAGCAGCTTGGGGACAGGGGGCAACACTGAAGCTTTCTTT. The V call is TRBV5-1, the J call TRBJ1-1; TRBD1 agrees at 11 bases. The CDR3 is 15 residues long. Losses at the gene ends were 0 bases for V and 2 bases for J; bases not matched to a gene: 0. CDR1 is SGHRS, CDR2 YFSETQ, per germline.